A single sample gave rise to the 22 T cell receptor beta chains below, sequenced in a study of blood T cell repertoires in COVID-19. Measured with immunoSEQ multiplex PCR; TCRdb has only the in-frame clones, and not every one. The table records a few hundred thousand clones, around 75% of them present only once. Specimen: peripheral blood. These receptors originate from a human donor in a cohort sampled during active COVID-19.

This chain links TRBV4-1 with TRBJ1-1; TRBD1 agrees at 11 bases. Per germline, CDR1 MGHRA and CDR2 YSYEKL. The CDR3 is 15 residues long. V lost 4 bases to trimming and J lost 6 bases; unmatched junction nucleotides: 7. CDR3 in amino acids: CASSPRDRGGAEAFF. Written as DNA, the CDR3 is TGCGCCAGCAGCCCCCGGGACAGGGGGGGAGCTGAAGCTTTCTTT.

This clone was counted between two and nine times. CDR3 bases: TGTGCCAGCAGTCCTACCGAGGGGGCTGGCTCACCCCTCCACTTT. This translates into CASSPTEGAGSPLHF. The chain combines TRBV28 with TRBJ1-6, with TRBD1 matching 7 bases. Germline CDR1 reads MDHEN; CDR2 reads SYDVKM. V lost 5 bases and J lost 10; bases outside the gene matches: 11. This CDR3 is 15 amino acids long.

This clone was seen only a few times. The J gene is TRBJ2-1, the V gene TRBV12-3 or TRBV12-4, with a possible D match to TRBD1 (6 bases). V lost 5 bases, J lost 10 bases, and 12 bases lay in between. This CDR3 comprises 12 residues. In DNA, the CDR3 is TGTGCCAGCAGTCCCGGACAGCGGGAGCAGTTCTTC. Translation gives CASSPGQREQFF.

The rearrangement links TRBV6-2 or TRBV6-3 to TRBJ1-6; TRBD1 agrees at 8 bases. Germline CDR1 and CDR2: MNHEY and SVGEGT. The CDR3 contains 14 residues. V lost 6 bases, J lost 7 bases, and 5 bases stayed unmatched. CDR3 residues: CASSRTGLNSPLHF. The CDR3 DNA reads TGTGCCAGCAGCAGGACAGGGTTGAATTCACCCCTCCACTTT.

CDR3 residues: CASSLGLGGRAGDTQYF. The CDR3 DNA follows: TGTGCCAGCAGCTTAGGCCTCGGCGGGAGGGCTGGAGATACGCAGTATTTT. The chain is built from TRBV7-2 and TRBJ2-3; 9 bases match TRBD2. V was clipped by 1 base and J by 5 bases; unmatched bases: 10. Germline V gives CDR1 SGHTA, CDR2 FQGNSA. This CDR3 has 17 residues.

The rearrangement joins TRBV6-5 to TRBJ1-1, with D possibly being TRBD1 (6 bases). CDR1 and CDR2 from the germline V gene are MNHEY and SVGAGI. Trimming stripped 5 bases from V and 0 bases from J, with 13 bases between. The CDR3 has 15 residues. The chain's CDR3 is CASSTQQGMNTEAFF. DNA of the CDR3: TGTGCCAGCAGTACCCAACAGGGAATGAACACTGAAGCTTTCTTT.

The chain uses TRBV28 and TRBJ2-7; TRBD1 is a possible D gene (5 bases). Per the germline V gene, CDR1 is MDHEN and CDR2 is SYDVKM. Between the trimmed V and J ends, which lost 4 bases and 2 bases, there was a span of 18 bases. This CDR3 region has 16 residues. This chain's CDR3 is CASSYGRWQGTYEQYF. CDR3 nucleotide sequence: TGTGCCAGCAGTTATGGCCGATGGCAGGGAACCTACGAGCAGTACTTC.

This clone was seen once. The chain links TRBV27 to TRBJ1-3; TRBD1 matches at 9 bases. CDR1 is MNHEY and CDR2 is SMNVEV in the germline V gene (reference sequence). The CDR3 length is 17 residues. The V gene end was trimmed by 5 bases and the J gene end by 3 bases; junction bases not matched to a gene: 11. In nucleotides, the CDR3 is TGTGCCAGCAGTCCCGGGACAGGGCCATTGGGTGGAAACACCATATATTTT. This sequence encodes CASSPGTGPLGGNTIYF.

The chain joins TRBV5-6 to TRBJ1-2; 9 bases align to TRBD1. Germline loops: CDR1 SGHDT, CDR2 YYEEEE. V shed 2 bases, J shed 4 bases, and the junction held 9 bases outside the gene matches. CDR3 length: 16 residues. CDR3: CASSFTDRGTLYGYTF. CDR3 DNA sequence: TGTGCCAGCAGCTTTACAGACAGGGGGACCCTCTATGGCTACACCTTC.

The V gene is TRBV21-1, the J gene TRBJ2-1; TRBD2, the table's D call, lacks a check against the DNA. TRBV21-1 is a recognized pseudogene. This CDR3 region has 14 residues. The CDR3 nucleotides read TGTGCCACCCCCTTTGGGAGGGAAAACGCTGAGCAGTTCTTC. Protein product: CATPFGRENAEQFF.

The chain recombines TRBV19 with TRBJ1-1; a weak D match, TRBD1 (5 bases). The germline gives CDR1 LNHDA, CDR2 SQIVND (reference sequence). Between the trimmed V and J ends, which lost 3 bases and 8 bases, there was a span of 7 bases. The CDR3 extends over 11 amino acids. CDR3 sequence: CASSIGGEAFF. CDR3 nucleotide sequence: TGTGCCAGTAGTATCGGGGGGGAAGCTTTCTTT.

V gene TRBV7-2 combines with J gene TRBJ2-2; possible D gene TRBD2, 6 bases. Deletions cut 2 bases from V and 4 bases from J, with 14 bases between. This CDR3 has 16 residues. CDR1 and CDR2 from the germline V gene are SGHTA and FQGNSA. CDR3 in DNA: TGTGCCAGCAGCTTATTGGGGGGAAGTGGCACCGGGGAGCTGTTTTTT. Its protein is CASSLLGGSGTGELFF.

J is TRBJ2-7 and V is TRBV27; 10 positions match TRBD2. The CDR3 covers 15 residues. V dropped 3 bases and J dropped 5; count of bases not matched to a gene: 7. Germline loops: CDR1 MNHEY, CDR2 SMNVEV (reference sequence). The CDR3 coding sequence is TGTGCCAGCAGTTTCCTAGCGGGAGTATTCCACGAGCAGTACTTC. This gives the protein CASSFLAGVFHEQYF.

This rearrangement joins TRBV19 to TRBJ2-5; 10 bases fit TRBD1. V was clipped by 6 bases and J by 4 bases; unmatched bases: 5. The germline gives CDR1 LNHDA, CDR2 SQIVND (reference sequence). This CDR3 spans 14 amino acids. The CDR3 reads CASRDRGSIETQYF. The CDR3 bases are TGTGCCAGTAGGGACAGGGGGAGTATAGAGACCCAGTACTTC.

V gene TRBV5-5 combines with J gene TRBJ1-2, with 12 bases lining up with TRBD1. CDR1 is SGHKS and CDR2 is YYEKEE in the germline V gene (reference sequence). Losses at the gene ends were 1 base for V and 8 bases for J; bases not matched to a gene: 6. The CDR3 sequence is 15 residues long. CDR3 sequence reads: CASSLTPGQGAGYTF. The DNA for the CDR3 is TGTGCCAGCAGCTTGACCCCGGGACAGGGGGCGGGCTACACCTTC.

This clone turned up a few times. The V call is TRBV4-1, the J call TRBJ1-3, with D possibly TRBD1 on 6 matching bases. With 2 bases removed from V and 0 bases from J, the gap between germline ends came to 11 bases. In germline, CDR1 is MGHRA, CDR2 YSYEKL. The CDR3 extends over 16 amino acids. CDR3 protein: CASSQSDRSSGNTIYF. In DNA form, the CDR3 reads TGCGCCAGCAGCCAATCCGACAGGAGCTCTGGAAACACCATATATTTT.

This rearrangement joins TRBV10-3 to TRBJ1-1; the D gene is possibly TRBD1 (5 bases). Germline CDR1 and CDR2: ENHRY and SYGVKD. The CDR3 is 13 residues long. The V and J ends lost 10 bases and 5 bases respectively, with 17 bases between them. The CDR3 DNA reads TGTGCCACTACCTCGGGGGTAGGGACTGAAGCTTTCTTT. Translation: CATTSGVGTEAFF.

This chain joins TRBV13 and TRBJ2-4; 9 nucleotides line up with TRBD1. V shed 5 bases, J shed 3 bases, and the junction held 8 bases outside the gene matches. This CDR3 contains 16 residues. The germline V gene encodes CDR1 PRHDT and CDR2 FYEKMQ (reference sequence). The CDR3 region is CASSNTGGGGKNIQYF. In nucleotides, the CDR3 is TGTGCCAGCAGCAATACAGGGGGCGGGGGCAAAAACATTCAGTACTTC.

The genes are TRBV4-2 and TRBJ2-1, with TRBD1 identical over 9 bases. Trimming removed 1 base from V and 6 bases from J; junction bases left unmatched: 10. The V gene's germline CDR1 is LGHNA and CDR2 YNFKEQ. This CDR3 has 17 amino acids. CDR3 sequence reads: CASSQATGQGYGNEQFF. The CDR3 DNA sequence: TGTGCCAGCAGCCAAGCTACGGGACAGGGTTATGGCAATGAGCAGTTCTTC.

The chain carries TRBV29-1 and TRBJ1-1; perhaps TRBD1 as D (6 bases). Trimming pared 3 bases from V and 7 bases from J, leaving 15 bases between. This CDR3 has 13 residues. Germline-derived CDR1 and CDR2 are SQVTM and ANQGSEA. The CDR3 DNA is TGCAGCGTTGATCTCCGTGGGGGCGGTGAAGCTTTCTTT. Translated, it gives CSVDLRGGGEAFF.

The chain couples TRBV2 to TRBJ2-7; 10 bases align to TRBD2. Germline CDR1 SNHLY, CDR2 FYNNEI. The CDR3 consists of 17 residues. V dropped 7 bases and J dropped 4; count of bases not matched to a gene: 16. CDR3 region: CASTRAGGPPRGYEQYF. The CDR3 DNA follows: TGTGCCAGCACTCGAGCGGGAGGGCCCCCCCGGGGGTACGAGCAGTACTTC.

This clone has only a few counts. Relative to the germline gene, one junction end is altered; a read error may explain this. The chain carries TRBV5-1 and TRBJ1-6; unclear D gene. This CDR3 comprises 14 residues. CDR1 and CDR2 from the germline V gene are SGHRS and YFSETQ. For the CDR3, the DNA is TGCGCCAGCAGCTCGGACTCCTTTAATTCACCCCTCCACTTT. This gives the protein CASSSDSFNSPLHF.